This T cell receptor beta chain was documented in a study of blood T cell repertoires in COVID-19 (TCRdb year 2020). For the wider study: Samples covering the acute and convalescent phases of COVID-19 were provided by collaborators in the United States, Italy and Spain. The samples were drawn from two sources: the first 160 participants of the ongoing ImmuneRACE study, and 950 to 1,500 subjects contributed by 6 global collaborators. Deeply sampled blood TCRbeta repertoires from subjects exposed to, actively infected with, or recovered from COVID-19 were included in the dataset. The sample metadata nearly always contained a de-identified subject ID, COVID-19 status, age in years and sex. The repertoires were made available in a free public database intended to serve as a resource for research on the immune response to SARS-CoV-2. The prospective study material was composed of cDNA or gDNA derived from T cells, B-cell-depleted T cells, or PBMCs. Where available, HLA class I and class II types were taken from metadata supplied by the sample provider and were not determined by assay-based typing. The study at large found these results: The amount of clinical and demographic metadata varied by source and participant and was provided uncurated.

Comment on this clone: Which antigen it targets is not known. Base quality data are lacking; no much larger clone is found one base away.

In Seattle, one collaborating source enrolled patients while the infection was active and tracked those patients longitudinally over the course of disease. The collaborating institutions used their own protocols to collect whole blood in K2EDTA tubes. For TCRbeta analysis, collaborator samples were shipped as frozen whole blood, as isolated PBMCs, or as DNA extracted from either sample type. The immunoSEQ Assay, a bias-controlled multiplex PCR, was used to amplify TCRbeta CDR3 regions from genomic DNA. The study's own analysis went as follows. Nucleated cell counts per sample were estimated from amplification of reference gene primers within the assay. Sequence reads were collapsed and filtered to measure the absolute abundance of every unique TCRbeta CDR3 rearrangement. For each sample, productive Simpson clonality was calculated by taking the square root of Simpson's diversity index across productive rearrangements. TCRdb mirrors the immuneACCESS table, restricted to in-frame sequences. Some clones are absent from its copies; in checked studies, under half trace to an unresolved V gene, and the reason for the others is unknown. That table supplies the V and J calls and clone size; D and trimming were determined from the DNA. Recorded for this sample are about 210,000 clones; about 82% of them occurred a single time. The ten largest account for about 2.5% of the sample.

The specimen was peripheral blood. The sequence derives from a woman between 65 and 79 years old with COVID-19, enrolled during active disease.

DNA sequence: TGTGCCATCAGCCCCCTCGCGCGACAGGGGTACTATGGCTACACCTTC. This yields the protein CAISPLARQGYYGYTF. The chain couples TRBV10-3 to TRBJ1-2, with 8 bases in between that match TRBD1. The germline V gene sets CDR1 to ENHRY and CDR2 to SYGVKD. The CDR3 runs 16 residues from the cysteine to the phenylalanine. Only the CDR3 part of the read is kept: 48 bases, read in frame from the first base. Ends trimmed: V by 6 bases, J by 3 bases; bases unmatched to a gene: 12.